Each of the 3 T cell receptor beta chains below was sequenced from the same sample in a study of prognosis after radiotherapy for stage I lung cancer. TCR beta CDR3 was amplified from genomic DNA by two-round multiplex PCR. Amplification in first-round PCR relied on primers specific to each TRBV and TRBJ gene. TCRdb processed the multiplex PCR reads anew with MiXCR; each CDR3 protein has one entry. In the table there are approximately 17,000 distinct CDR3 sequences, about 44% of which are singletons. This specimen consisted of PBMCs, obtained before or after stereotactic body radiation therapy (not recorded which). The receptors stem from a donor over 45 with non-small cell lung cancer.

This clonotype was seen once. A read error may produce the germline difference seen at one junction end. The chain combines TRBV2 with TRBJ2-1, with TRBD1 identical over 7 bases. The CDR3 loop spans 14 amino acids. Germline V lookup: CDR1 SNHLY, CDR2 FYNNEI. In DNA, the CDR3 is TGCGCCAGCAGTGATGGGACAGTCTGGGGATGGCAGTTCTTC. Translation: CASSDGTVWGWQFF.

The rearrangement links TRBV6-4 to TRBJ2-2, with a possible D match to TRBD2 (6 bases). V was clipped by 0 bases and J by 4 bases, with 9 bases between them. The germline gives CDR1 MRHNA, CDR2 SNTAGT. The CDR3 extends over 15 amino acids. This CDR3 reads CASSDSSGGTGELFF. The CDR3 DNA reads as TGTGCCAGCAGTGACTCTAGCGGCGGCACCGGGGAGCTGTTTTTT.

The chain uses TRBV10-3 and TRBJ1-2; the D gene is possibly TRBD1 (5 bases). Trimming took off 8 bases at V and 3 bases at J, with 10 bases between the two ends. CDR3 length: 12 residues. Germline V lookup: CDR1 ENHRY, CDR2 SYGVKD. CDR3 in amino acids: CAILQAYYGYTF. The CDR3 nucleotides are TGTGCCATCCTACAGGCGTACTATGGCTACACCTTC.